This paragraph covers one T cell receptor (beta chain) sequence. Its antigen is undetermined. Sequencing used immunoSEQ multiplex PCR; TCRdb keeps in-frame clones, though not all of them. Of under 150,000 clones listed, approximately 78% are singletons. This specimen belongs to a study of radiation and T cells in renal cell carcinoma. Study summary: Nephrectomy followed 15 Gy stereotactic body radiation by 4 weeks. Study results and limitations: Top tumor clonotypes rose in blood 2 weeks post-radiation, then contracted. Without pretreatment biopsies, baseline tumor clonotype presence was undetermined.

Time point in this sample: blood 2 weeks post-SBRT. The sample's treatment: 15 Gy SBRT to primary tumor, nephrectomy 4 weeks later. The junction had 0 bases not matched to a gene; V was cut back by 0 bases and J by 6 bases. From germline, CDR1 is ENHRY and CDR2 SYGVKD. This CDR3 is 16 amino acids long. This TCR derives from a woman aged 55 to 70 with renal cell carcinoma. The chain links TRBV10-3 to TRBJ2-1; 15 nucleotides match TRBD2. Here the sequenced sample was blood, taken from a patient whose treatment included radiotherapy and nephrectomy. The CDR3: CAISESGLAGGNEQFF. The CDR3 DNA follows: TGTGCCATCAGTGAGTCGGGACTAGCGGGGGGCAATGAGCAGTTCTTC.